Listed below are T cell receptor beta chains from one sample, sequenced in a study of blood T cell repertoires in COVID-19. Measured with immunoSEQ multiplex PCR; TCRdb has only the in-frame clones, and not every one. The sample contains 150,000 to 200,000 clones, approximately 90% of which appear only once. Sequenced: peripheral blood. The receptors shown here come from a man aged 55 to 70 with active or convalescent COVID-19. Each CDR3 is given with its conserved first and last residue. A D gene is named only where the DNA matches it firmly. A row's size may be missing; if present it is once, few, many or a size class.

d_call,v_call,clone_size,j_call,cdr3_nt,cdr3_aa
TRBD1,TRBV2,NA,TRBJ2-2,TGTGCCAGCAGTGGAGGGGGCGCTAGCACCGGGGAGCTGTTTTTT,CASSGGGASTGELFF
NA,TRBV21-1,NA,TRBJ2-5,TGTGCCAGCAGCAAAACGGGCGGATCCCTAGCGGAGACCCAGTACTTC,CASSKTGGSLAETQYF
TRBD2,TRBV4-1,NA,TRBJ2-1,TGCGCCAGCAGCCTATTGCCGGGACTAGTAGTCTATGAGCAGTTCTTC,CASSLLPGLVVYEQFF
TRBD2,TRBV5-1,NA,TRBJ2-5,TGCGCCAGCAGCCTAGCGGGCCTTGGGGAGACCCAGTACTTC,CASSLAGLGETQYF
NA,TRBV3-1/TRBV3-2,NA,TRBJ2-7,TGTGCCAGCCGTGGGGCAGGGGTTACCTACGAGCAGTACTTC,CASRGAGVTYEQYF
NA,TRBV9,NA,TRBJ1-3,TGTGCCAGCAGCGTAGGTCGCTCTGGAAACACCATATATTTT,CASSVGRSGNTIYF
NA,TRBV30,NA,TRBJ1-6,TGTGCCTGGAGTGGGGGCAGCGGGAATTCACCCCTCCACTTT,CAWSGGSGNSPLHF
NA,TRBV11-2,once,TRBJ2-1,TGTGCCAGCAGCTCCGTTTGGGGGGACAGCTCCTACAATGAGCAGTTCTTC,CASSSVWGDSSYNEQFF
TRBD1,TRBV2,NA,TRBJ2-3,TGTGCCAGCAGTGGTTTCAGGGGGCGGGATACGCAGTATTTT,CASSGFRGRDTQYF
TRBD1,TRBV6-1,NA,TRBJ2-7,TGTGCCAGCAGTGAAATGGCAGGGGGTTCCTACGAGCAGTACTTC,CASSEMAGGSYEQYF
NA,TRBV4-1,NA,TRBJ1-3,TGCGCCAGCAGCCAGGGGCAGGGGAACACCATATATTTT,CASSQGQGNTIYF
TRBD2,TRBV6-5,NA,TRBJ2-5,TGTGCCAGCAGTTACTCAACTAGCGGACAAGAGACCCAGTACTTC,CASSYSTSGQETQYF
TRBD1,TRBV4-1,few,TRBJ1-4,TGCGCCAGCAGCCGGGTACGGACAGGGACGAAAGAAAAACTGTTTTTT,CASSRVRTGTKEKLFF
TRBD1,TRBV19,NA,TRBJ1-6,TGTGCCAGTAGTACCTCGGACAGGCGTCTTGAATCACCCCTCCACTTT,CASSTSDRRLESPLHF
TRBD2,TRBV27,NA,TRBJ2-7,TGTGCCAGCAGTTCCAGGACTAGCGGGGGGGGTTCCGAGCAGTACTTC,CASSSRTSGGGSEQYF
NA,TRBV29-1,NA,TRBJ1-3,TGCAGCGTTGGCAGGGGTTCTGGAAACACCATATATTTT,CSVGRGSGNTIYF
NA,TRBV30,NA,TRBJ2-7,TGTGCCTGGAGTGGTAAGGGCCGGGGGACTTACGAGCAGTACTTC,CAWSGKGRGTYEQYF
NA,TRBV5-1,NA,TRBJ1-3,TGCGCCAGCAGCCAGGACAGCTCTGGAAACACCATATATTTT,CASSQDSSGNTIYF
TRBD2,TRBV10-1,NA,TRBJ2-1,TGCGCCAGCAGTGTAGCGGGGGGTGACAATGAGCAGTTCTTC,CASSVAGGDNEQFF